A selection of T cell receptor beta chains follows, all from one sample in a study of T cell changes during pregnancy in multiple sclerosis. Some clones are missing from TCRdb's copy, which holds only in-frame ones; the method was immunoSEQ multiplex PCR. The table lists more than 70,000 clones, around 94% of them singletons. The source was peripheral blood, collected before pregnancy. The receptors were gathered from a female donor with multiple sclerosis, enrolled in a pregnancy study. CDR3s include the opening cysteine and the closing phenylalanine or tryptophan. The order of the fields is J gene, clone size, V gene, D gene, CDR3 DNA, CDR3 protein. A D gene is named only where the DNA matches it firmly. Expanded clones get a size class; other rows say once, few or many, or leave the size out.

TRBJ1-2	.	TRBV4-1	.	TGCGCCAGCAGCCAAGTCACAGGCTTAGGTGGCTACACCTTC	CASSQVTGLGGYTF
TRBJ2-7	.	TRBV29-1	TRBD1	TGCAGCGTTGCAGGGGGAAACTCCTACGAGCAGTACTTC	CSVAGGNSYEQYF
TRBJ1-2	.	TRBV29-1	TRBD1	TGCAGCGTTCCCCGACAGGGACTTGTGTATGGCTACACCTTC	CSVPRQGLVYGYTF
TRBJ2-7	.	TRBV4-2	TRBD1	TGTGCCGCCGGACAGGGGGCCGAGTCCTACGAGCAGTACTTC	CAAGQGAESYEQYF
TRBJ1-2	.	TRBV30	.	TGTGCCTGGAGCTCAGCGGGCTCCGGCTACACCTTC	CAWSSAGSGYTF
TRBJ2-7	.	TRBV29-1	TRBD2	TGCAGCGTTCGAGCGGGGGACTCCTACGAGCAGTACTTC	CSVRAGDSYEQYF
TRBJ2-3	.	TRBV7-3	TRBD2	TGTGCCAGCAGCTTATTAGGGGGGCTAGCGGGAGGGCCGGGGGATACGCAGTATTTT	CASSLLGGLAGGPGDTQYF
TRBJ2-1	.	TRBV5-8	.	TGTGCCAGCTTCCCCGGGACTCAGGGTTTAGGGCAGTTCTTC	CASFPGTQGLGQFF
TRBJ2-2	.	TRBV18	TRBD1	TGTGCCAGCCACAGGGGAGACACCGGGGAGCTGTTTTTT	CASHRGDTGELFF
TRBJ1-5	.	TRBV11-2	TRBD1	TGTGCCAGCAGCTTAGACGACAGGGTCCATCAGCCCCAGCATTTT	CASSLDDRVHQPQHF
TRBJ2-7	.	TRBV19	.	TGTGCCAGTAGTGGCCCAGGCGAACCCCCCAACGAGCAGTACTTC	CASSGPGEPPNEQYF
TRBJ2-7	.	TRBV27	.	TGTGCCAGCAGTTTATCATTAGGGACTCCTTACGAGCAGTACTTC	CASSLSLGTPYEQYF
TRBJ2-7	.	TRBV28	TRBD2	TGTGCCAGCAGCGGTAGCGGGAACTCCTACGAGCAGTACTTC	CASSGSGNSYEQYF
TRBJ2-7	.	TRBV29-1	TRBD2	TGCAGCGTTGGCGACGGAAGCGGGAGATACGAGCAGTACTTC	CSVGDGSGRYEQYF
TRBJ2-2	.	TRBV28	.	TGTGCCAGCAGCCCCCCAGGGTTCCGGGGGGCGACCACCGGGGAGCTGTTTTTT	CASSPPGFRGATTGELFF
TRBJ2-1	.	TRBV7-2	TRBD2	TGTGCCAGCAGCCCCGGGACTAGCGGACTAAATGAGCAGTTCTTC	CASSPGTSGLNEQFF
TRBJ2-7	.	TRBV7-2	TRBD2	TGTGCCAGCAGCTCGGGACTAGCGGGAGGGTTAGGATACGAGCAGTACTTC	CASSSGLAGGLGYEQYF
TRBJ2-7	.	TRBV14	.	TGTGCCAGCAGCCAAGCGCCGGGAACCTACGAGCAGTACTTC	CASSQAPGTYEQYF
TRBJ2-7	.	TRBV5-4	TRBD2	TGTGCCAGCAGCTTGGGGAACTTCAGGACTAGCGGGCCCTACGAGCAGTACTTC	CASSLGNFRTSGPYEQYF
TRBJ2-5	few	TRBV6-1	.	TGTGCCAGCAGTGAAGCCTCAGGTTGGGAGACCCAGTACTTC	CASSEASGWETQYF
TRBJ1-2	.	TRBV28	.	TGTGCCAGCAGATCGACAGAAAACTATGGCTACACCTTC	CASRSTENYGYTF
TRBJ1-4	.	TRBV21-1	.	TGTGCCAGCAGCAAAAAGTCGCCTGGAGGGGAAAAACTGTTTTTT	CASSKKSPGGEKLFF
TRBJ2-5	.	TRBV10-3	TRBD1	TGTGCCATCAGTGAGCCCTCCCTCACGGACAGGGGAAGAGAGACCCAGTACTTC	CAISEPSLTDRGRETQYF
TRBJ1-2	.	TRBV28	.	TGTGCCAGCAGTTCCCGGACAGATGGCTACACCTTC	CASSSRTDGYTF
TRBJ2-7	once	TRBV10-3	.	TGTGCCATCAGTGAGTCGGCAGTCTACGAGCAGTACTTC	CAISESAVYEQYF
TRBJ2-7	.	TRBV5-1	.	TGCGCCAGCAGCCCGGGACTGGTAGCCTACGAGCAGTACTTC	CASSPGLVAYEQYF
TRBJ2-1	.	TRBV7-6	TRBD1	TGTGCCAGCAGCTCCGGGACAGGGGCTAATGAGCAGTTCTTC	CASSSGTGANEQFF
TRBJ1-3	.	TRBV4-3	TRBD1	TGCGCCAGCAGCCAAGCCCCGGGACAGCGAAAAAACACCATATATTTT	CASSQAPGQRKNTIYF
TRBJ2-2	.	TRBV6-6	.	TGTGCCAGCAGTTACGGCGGGTCCGGGGAGCTGTTTTTT	CASSYGGSGELFF
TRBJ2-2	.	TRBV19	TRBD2	TGTGCCAGTAGTATCCTAGCGGGAGACACCGGGGAGCTGTTTTTT	CASSILAGDTGELFF
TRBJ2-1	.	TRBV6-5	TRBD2	TGTGCCAGCAGTTACCTACGGACTAGCAGCAATGAGCAGTTCTTC	CASSYLRTSSNEQFF
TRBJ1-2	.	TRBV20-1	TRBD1	TGCAGTGTGAGGGACAGAGGTGGCTACACCTTC	CSVRDRGGYTF
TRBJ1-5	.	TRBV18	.	TGTGCCAGCTCACCTTACAGTAGCAATCAGCCCCAGCATTTT	CASSPYSSNQPQHF
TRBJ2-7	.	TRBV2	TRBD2	TGTGCCCAAAGCGGGGGGTGGGACGCCGAGCAGTACTTC	CAQSGGWDAEQYF
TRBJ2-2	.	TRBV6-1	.	TGTGCCAGCAGTGAAGTAGCGTGGAGGAACACCGGGGAGCTGTTTTTT	CASSEVAWRNTGELFF
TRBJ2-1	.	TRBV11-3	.	TGTGCCAGCAGCTTAGGGACACGCTCCTTCAATGAGCAGTTCTTC	CASSLGTRSFNEQFF
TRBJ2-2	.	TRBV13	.	TGTGCCAGCAGCTTAGGCCATAGCGGGAACACCGGGGAGCTGTTTTTT	CASSLGHSGNTGELFF
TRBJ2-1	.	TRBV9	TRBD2	TGTGCCAGCAGCGTGGTAGGACTAGCGGGAGGAGTGTCCTACAATGAGCAGTTCTTC	CASSVVGLAGGVSYNEQFF
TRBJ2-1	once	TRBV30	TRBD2	TGTGCCTGGACAGCGGGAGTGACCTACAATGAGCAGTTCTTC	CAWTAGVTYNEQFF
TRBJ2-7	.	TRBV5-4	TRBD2	TGTGCCAGCAGCTCGGGACTAGGGGGCTACGAGCAGTACTTC	CASSSGLGGYEQYF
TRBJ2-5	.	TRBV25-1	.	TGTGCCAGCAGTGAACCAGACACCCACCAGCCGTACCAAGAGACCCAGTACTTC	CASSEPDTHQPYQETQYF
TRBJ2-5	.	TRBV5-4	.	TGTGCCAGCAGCCTAGAAGGGGGACGAGAGACCCAGTACTTC	CASSLEGGRETQYF
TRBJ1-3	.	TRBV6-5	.	TGTGCCAGCAGTTCTACAGGGTCTTCTGGAAACACCATATATTTT	CASSSTGSSGNTIYF
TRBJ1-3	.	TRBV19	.	TGTGCCAGTAGTATGTTTGGGCCCTCTGGAAACACCATATATTTT	CASSMFGPSGNTIYF
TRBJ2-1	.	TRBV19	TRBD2	TGTGCCAGTAGTGCCTCGGGGGACTATAACAATGAGCAGTTCTTC	CASSASGDYNNEQFF
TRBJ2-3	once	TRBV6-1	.	TGTGCCAGCAGTGACGTACATTCAGATACGCAGTATTTT	CASSDVHSDTQYF
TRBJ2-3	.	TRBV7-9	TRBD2	TGTGCCAGCAGCTTGGGTCCTAGCGGAAGCACAGATACGCAGTATTTT	CASSLGPSGSTDTQYF
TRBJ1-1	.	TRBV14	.	TGTGCCAGCAGCCAGTATGGAGGGCCGGGTACTGAAGCTTTCTTT	CASSQYGGPGTEAFF
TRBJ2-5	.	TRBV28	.	TGTGCCTCCTCCCGAGTTGTGGGGCTGGAGACCCAGTACTTC	CASSRVVGLETQYF
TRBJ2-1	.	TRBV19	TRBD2	TGTGCCAGTAGTCTAGCGGGAGGGCCTTATGAGCAGTTCTTC	CASSLAGGPYEQFF
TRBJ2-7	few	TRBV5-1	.	TGCGCCAGCAGCTTGGCTTGGAGCTCCTACGAGCAGTACTTC	CASSLAWSSYEQYF
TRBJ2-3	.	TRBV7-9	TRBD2	TGTGCCAGCAGCTTATCCGGCGGGAGGGCCCGAGTCACAGATACGCAGTATTTT	CASSLSGGRARVTDTQYF
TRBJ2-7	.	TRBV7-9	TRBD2	TGTGCCAGCAGCTTAGCCAGCGGGAGCTCCTACGAGCAGTACTTC	CASSLASGSSYEQYF
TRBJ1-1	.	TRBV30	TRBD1	TGTGCCTGGAGTTGGTCAGGGGGTACTGAAGCTTTCTTT	CAWSWSGGTEAFF
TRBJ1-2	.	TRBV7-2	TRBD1	TGTGCCAGCAGCATCACAGGGGGCCGAGGCTACACCTTC	CASSITGGRGYTF
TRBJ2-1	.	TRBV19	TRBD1	TGTGCCAGTAGTATAGGTGGTTGGCAGGGGGCCAGGAACAATGAGCAGTTCTTC	CASSIGGWQGARNNEQFF
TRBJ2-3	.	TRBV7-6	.	TGTGCCAGCAGCCGCGGAGGGAGCACAGATACGCAGTATTTT	CASSRGGSTDTQYF
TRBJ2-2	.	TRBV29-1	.	TGCAGCACCTCTACGGGGACCGGGGAGCTGTTTTTT	CSTSTGTGELFF
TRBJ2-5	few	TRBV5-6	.	TGTGCCAGCAGCTTGGCCCATTCGACAGGTCAAGAGACCCAGTACTTC	CASSLAHSTGQETQYF
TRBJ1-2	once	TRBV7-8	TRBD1	TGTGCCAGCAGCTTCCTACCGAATCCCCCCGGGACAGGCTTCTATGGCTACACCTTC	CASSFLPNPPGTGFYGYTF